This T cell receptor (beta chain) was identified during a study of blood T cell repertoires in COVID-19. Looking at the study overall: The United States, Italy and Spain provided the acute and convalescent COVID-19 samples. PBMCs, B-cell-depleted T cells, or T cells were the source of the cDNA or gDNA that made up the material.

As processed by the authors: For nucleated cells, counts were estimated from reference gene primer amplification. Method: immunoSEQ multiplex PCR; TCRdb's copy keeps in-frame clones and lacks some. V and J calls and clone size are given by that table; D and trimming were obtained from the DNA. The sample has around 290,000 clones; 70% to 90% are singletons. The germline V gene has CDR1 SGHRS and CDR2 YFSETQ. CDR3 length: 13 amino acids. V gave up 1 base and J gave up 13 bases; unmatched junction bases: 8. The chain recombines TRBV5-1 with TRBJ2-1; 7 bases map to TRBD1. What was sequenced was peripheral blood. This receptor was taken from a woman in her forties or fifties who had recovered from COVID-19. In DNA form, the CDR3 reads TGCGCCAGCAGCTTGACCGAGGGACAGCCCCAGTTCTTC. Its translation: CASSLTEGQPQFF.